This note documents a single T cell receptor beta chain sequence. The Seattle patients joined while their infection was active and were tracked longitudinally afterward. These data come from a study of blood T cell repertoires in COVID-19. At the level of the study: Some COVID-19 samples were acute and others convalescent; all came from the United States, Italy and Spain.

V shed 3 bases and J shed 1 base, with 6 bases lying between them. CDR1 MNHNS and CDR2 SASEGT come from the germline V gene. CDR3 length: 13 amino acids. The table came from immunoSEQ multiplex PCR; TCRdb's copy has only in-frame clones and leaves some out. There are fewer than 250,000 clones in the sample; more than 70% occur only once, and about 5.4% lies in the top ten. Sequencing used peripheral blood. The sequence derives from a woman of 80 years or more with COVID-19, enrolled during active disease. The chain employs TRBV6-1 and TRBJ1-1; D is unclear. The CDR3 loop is CASSERPNTEAFF. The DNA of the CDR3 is TGTGCCAGCAGTGAGAGGCCGAACACTGAAGCTTTCTTT.